This T cell receptor (beta chain) was identified during a study of blood T cell repertoires in COVID-19. Study information: Spain, Italy and the United States supplied samples that represented acute and convalescent COVID-19. The analysed material was cDNA or gDNA that came from T cells, B-cell-depleted T cells, or PBMCs.

Followed over time, Seattle patients had been enrolled while infection was active. V gave up 7 bases and J gave up 9 bases; unmatched junction bases: 7. The V gene's germline CDR1 is SNHLY and CDR2 FYNNEI. The length of the CDR3 is 15 residues. In the source study's methods: Cell counts per sample came from amplifying reference gene primers. TCRdb's copy holds only in-frame clones and misses some; the assay was immunoSEQ multiplex PCR. V and J calls and clone size are as listed in that table; D and trimming were resolved from the DNA. The sample shows about 250,000 clones, 86% of them seen only once. Sequenced input: peripheral blood. The chain uses TRBV2 and TRBJ1-6; 12 nucleotides agree with TRBD1. The TCR comes from a woman of 80 years or more with COVID-19, enrolled during active disease. The DNA for the CDR3 is TGTGCCAGCATTGTGGGACAGGGGGCAATTTCACCCCTCCACTTT. This gives the protein CASIVGQGAISPLHF.